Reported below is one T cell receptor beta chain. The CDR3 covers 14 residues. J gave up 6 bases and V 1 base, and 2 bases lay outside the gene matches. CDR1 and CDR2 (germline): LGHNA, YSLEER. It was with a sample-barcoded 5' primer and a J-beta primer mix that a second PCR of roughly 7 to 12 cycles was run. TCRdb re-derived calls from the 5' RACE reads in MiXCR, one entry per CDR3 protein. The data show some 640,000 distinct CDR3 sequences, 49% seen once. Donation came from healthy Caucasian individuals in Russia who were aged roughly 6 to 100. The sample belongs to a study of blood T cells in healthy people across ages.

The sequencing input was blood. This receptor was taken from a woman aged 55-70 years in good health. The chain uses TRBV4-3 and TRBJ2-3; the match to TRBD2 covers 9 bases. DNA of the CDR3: TGCGCCAGCAGCCAAGTGACTAGCGGCGATACGCAGTATTTT. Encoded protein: CASSQVTSGDTQYF.